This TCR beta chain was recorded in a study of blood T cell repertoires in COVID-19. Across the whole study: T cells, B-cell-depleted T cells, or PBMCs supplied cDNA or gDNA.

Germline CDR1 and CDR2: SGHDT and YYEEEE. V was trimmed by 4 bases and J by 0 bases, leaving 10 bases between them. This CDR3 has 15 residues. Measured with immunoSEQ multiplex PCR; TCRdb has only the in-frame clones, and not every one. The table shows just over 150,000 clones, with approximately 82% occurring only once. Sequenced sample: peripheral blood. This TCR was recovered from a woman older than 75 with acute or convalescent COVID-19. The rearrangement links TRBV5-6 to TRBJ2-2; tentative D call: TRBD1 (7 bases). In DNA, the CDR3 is TGTGCCAGCAGCCCCAGGGGGGCGAACACCGGGGAGCTGTTTTTT. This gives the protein CASSPRGANTGELFF.